The T cell receptor (beta chain) described here comes from a study of blood T cell repertoires in COVID-19. The wider study: Whether acute or convalescent, the COVID-19 samples came from the United States, Italy and Spain. PBMCs, B-cell-depleted T cells, or T cells were the source of the cDNA or gDNA that made up the material.

The CDR3 totals 14 residues. Germline CDR1 and CDR2: LNHDA and SQIVND (reference sequence). Trimming took off 7 bases at V and 0 bases at J, with 12 bases between the two ends. In the study's own analysis: Quantification of nucleated cells was approximated via reference gene primer amplification. Sequencing used immunoSEQ multiplex PCR; TCRdb keeps in-frame clones, though not all of them. That table is the source of V, J and clone size, and D and trimming were worked out from the DNA. The sample holds roughly 280,000 clones, roughly 88% seen once. The specimen sequenced was peripheral blood. The chain is built from TRBV19 and TRBJ1-2; D gene uncertain. This receptor was obtained from a woman aged 65 to 85 with acute or convalescent COVID-19. CDR3 in DNA: TGTGCCAGTACCCTACACAGTTCTAACTATGGCTACACCTTC. Its protein product is CASTLHSSNYGYTF.